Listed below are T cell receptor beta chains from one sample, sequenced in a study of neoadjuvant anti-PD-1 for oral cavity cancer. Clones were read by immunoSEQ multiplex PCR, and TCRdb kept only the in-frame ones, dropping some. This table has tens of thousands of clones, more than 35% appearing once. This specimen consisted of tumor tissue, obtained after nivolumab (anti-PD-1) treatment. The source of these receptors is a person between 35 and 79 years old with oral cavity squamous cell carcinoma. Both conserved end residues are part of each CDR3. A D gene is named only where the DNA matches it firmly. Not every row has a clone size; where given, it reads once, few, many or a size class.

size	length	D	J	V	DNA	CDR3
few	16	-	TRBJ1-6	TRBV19	TGTGCCAGTAGTATAGAGCGCAGCTCCTATAATTCACCCCTCCACTTT	CASSIERSSYNSPLHF
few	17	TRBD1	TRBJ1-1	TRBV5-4	TGTGCCAGCAGCTTGGGGGGGGACAGGGGCAGGAACACTGAAGCTTTCTTT	CASSLGGDRGRNTEAFF
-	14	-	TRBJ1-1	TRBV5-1	TGCGCCAGCAGCTTGGAAGCAAAGAACACTGAAGCTTTCTTT	CASSLEAKNTEAFF
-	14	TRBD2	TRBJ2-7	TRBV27	TGTGCCAGCAGTTATAGCGGGAGATCCAACGAGCAGTACTTC	CASSYSGRSNEQYF
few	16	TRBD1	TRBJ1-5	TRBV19	TGTGCCAGTAGTATAGGAGGACAGGGGGTTGGTCAGCCCCAGCATTTT	CASSIGGQGVGQPQHF
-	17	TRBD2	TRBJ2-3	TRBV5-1	TGCGCCAGCAGCTACTTCGGACTAGCGGTTAGCACAGATACGCAGTATTTT	CASSYFGLAVSTDTQYF
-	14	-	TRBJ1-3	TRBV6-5	TGTGCCAGCAGCCAAACCTCCTCTGGAAACACCATATATTTT	CASSQTSSGNTIYF
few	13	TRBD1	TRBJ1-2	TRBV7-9	TGTGCCAGCAGCGCCGGGACAGGGTATGGCTACACCTTC	CASSAGTGYGYTF
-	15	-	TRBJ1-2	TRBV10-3	TGTGCCATCAGTGAGCGGGCAGGTGAACTATGGAGCTACACCTTC	CAISERAGELWSYTF
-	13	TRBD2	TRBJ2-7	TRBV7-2	TGTGCCAGCAGCGTGGGACTAGCGGGGGAGCAGTACTTC	CASSVGLAGEQYF
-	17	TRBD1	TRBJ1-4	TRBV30	TGTGCCTGGAGCGATGAGGGACAGGGTTTTAGGAATGAAAAACTGTTTTTT	CAWSDEGQGFRNEKLFF
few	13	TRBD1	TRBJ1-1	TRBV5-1	TGCGCCAGCAGCCCGCAGGGGGCGACTGAAGCTTTCTTT	CASSPQGATEAFF
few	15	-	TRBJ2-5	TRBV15	TGTGCCACCAGCAGAGTCGCGGGGCGCTCGGGGACCCAGTACTTC	CATSRVAGRSGTQYF
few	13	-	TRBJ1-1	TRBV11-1	TGTGCCAGCAGCCGCGGACAGAACACTGAAGCTTTCTTT	CASSRGQNTEAFF
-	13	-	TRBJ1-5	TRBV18	TGTGCCAGCTCACCGGGCCGCCAGTGGCCCCAGCATTTT	CASSPGRQWPQHF
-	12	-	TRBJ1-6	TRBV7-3	TGTGCCAGCAGCTCAGTGAGTTCACCCCTCCACTTT	CASSSVSSPLHF
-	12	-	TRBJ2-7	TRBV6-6	TGTGCCGCCAGGGGGGGTAGGTACGAGCAGTACTTC	CAARGGRYEQYF
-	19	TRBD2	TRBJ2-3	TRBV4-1	TGCGCCAGCAGCCAAGTGGGACTAGCGGGGGGGCCTCGGGCAGATACGCAGTATTTT	CASSQVGLAGGPRADTQYF
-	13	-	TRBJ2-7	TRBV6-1	TGTGCCAGCAGTAAGGACGTAGCCTACGAGCAGTACTTC	CASSKDVAYEQYF
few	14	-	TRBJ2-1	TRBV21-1	TGTGCCAGCAGCCCAGCGGGAGGTAACAATGAGCAGTTCTTC	CASSPAGGNNEQFF
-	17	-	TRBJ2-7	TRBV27	TGTGCCAGCAGGCAACCCGGGGCTCAAAGTGGGTCCTACGAGCAGTACTTC	CASRQPGAQSGSYEQYF
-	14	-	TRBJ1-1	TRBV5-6	TGTGCCAGCAGCCGCCGGGACTCGAACACTGAAGCTTTCTTT	CASSRRDSNTEAFF
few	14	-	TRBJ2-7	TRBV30	TGTGCCTGGAGTTATGGGTCAGGGTCGGGCGAGCAGTACTTC	CAWSYGSGSGEQYF
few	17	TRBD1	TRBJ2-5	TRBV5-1	TGCGCCAGCAGCTTGGCGAGTATGACAGGGTGGCAAGAGACCCAGTACTTC	CASSLASMTGWQETQYF
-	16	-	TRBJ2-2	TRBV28	TGTGCCAGCAGTTCCCCCGGACAGACTTTCACCGGGGAGCTGTTTTTT	CASSSPGQTFTGELFF
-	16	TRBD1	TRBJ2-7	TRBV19	TGTGCCAGTAGTCCTATCTCCAGGACAGGGGTGGCCGAGCAGTACTTC	CASSPISRTGVAEQYF
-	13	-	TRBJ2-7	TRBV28	TGTGCCAGCAGTCCCCAGTTGGGGGACGAGCAGTACTTC	CASSPQLGDEQYF
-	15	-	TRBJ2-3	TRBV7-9	TGTGCCAGCAGCTTACTGCGGTTCGGCACAGATACGCAGTATTTT	CASSLLRFGTDTQYF
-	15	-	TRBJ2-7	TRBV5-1	TGCGCCAGCAGCTTGGGGGCAGGGAGACCCCACGAGCAGTACTTC	CASSLGAGRPHEQYF
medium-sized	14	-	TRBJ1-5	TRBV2	TGTGCCAGCAGTGGGCAGGGTCGCAATCAGCCCCAGCATTTT	CASSGQGRNQPQHF
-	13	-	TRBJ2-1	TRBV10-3	TGTGCCATCAGTGATGGCGTGGGCAATGAGCAGTTCTTC	CAISDGVGNEQFF
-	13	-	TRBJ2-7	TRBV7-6	TGTGCCAGCAGCTTAGACAGGGTCTACGAGCAGTACTTC	CASSLDRVYEQYF
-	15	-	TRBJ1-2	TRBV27	TGTGCCAGTTCAACCGGGGCTTATCCCCACTATGGCTACACCTTC	CASSTGAYPHYGYTF
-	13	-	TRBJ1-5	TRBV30	TGTGCCTGGGACAGACAGGACAATCAGCCCCAGCATTTT	CAWDRQDNQPQHF
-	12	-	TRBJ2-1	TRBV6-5	TGTGCCAGCAGTGTCACAGGGAATGAGCAGTTCTTC	CASSVTGNEQFF
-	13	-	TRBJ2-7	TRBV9	TGTGCCAGCAGCGTGGGGGATACCTACGAGCAGTACTTC	CASSVGDTYEQYF
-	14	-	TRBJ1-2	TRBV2	TGTGCCAGCACCCTGCAGTCTAATAGGGGAGGCTACACCTTC	CASTLQSNRGGYTF
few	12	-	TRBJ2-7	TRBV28	TGTGCCCACCCGAGGGGTGGGTACGAGCAGTACTTC	CAHPRGGYEQYF
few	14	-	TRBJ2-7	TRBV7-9	TGTGCCAGCAGCCCACAGGGCCCCTCCTACGAGCAGTACTTC	CASSPQGPSYEQYF
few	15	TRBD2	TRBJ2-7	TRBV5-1	TGCGCCAGCAGCTTAGGGACTAGCGGGAGTAACGAGCAGTACTTC	CASSLGTSGSNEQYF